Listed below are T cell receptor beta chains from one sample, sequenced in a study of regulatory T cells in long-lasting Graves disease. Each CDR3 protein gets one entry after TCRdb re-called the multiplex PCR reads with MiXCR. This repertoire shows more than 350,000 distinct CDR3 sequences, around a fifth found once; its top ten account for roughly an eighth. Sequences were derived from peripheral blood mononuclear cells (PBMCs), sampled when the disease was refractory, from a patient treated with antithyroid drugs. These receptors were taken from a female donor with Graves disease. Each CDR3 is given without its conserved first and last residue. A D gene is named only where the DNA matches it firmly.

D | J | V | CDR3
- | TRBJ2-7 | TRBV11-2 | ASSLEGLMLEQY
- | TRBJ2-4 | TRBV9 | ASSVSRPSLAKNIQY
- | TRBJ2-1 | TRBV10-3 | AISESQADSSYNEQF
- | TRBJ1-1 | TRBV11-2 | ASSSLFREAEAF
- | TRBJ2-7 | TRBV4-1 | ASSPRVGGYEQY
- | TRBJ2-7 | TRBV7-9 | ASSLGSEGFEQY
TRBD2 | TRBJ2-2 | TRBV20-1 | SATLAGGLNTGELF
TRBD2 | TRBJ2-7 | TRBV28 | ASRPIRKGGLAGWPPEQY
- | TRBJ2-7 | TRBV5-6 | ASSLVGASYEQY
- | TRBJ2-7 | TRBV11-2 | ASSSRTGNEQY
- | TRBJ1-2 | TRBV5-4 | ASSLSSGPDYGYT
TRBD2 | TRBJ2-7 | TRBV7-9 | ASSLEAGRDYEQY
- | TRBJ1-2 | TRBV4-1 | ASREPRRGSYGYT
- | TRBJ1-1 | TRBV20-1 | SASWDGGDTEAF
TRBD1 | TRBJ1-3 | TRBV28 | ASSQLRDRGSGNTIY